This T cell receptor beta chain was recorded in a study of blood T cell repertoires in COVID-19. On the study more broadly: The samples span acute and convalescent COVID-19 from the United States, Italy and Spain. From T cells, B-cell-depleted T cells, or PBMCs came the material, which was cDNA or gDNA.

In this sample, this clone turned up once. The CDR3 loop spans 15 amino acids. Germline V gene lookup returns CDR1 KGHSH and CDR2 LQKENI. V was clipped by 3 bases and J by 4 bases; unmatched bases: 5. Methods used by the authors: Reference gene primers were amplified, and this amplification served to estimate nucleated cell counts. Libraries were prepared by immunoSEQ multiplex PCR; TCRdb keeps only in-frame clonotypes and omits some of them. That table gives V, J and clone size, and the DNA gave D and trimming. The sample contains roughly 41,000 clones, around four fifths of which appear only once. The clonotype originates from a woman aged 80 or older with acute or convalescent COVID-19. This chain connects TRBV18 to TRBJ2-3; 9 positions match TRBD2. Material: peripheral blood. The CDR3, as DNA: TGTGCCAGCTCACCTGGCGGGGGGGCCGCAGATACGCAGTATTTT. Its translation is CASSPGGGAADTQYF.